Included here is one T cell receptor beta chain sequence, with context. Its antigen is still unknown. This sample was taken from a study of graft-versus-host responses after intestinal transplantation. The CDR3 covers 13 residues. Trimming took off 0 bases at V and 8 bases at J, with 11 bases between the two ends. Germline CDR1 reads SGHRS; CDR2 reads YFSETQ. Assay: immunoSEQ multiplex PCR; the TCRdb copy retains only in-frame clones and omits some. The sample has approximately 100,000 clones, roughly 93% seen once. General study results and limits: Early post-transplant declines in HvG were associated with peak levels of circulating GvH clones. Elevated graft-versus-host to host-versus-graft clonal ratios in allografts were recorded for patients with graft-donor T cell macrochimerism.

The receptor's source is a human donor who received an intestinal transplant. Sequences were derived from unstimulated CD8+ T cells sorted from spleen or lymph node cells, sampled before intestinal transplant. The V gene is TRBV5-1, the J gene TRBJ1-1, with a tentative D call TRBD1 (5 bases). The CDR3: CASSLGGTEEAFF. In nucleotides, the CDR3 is TGCGCCAGCAGCTTGGGCGGGACCGAAGAAGCTTTCTTT.